This TCR beta chain was sequenced during a study of cytomegalovirus exposure and HLA in healthy donors. V was clipped by 1 base and J by 0 bases, with 7 bases between them. The V gene's germline CDR1 is SGHNT and CDR2 YYREEE (reference sequence). This CDR3 is 15 amino acids long. Broader study findings: Many donors carried some public TCRs, although rarity characterized most TCR sequences. Overall, roughly 170 TCR beta chains were annotated as cytomegalovirus-associated. In a later analysis, DRB1 alleles had the most associated TCRs; HLA-C alleles the fewest.

PCR amplification relied on 60 Vbeta primers (plus 13 Jbeta primers). Produced via immunoSEQ multiplex PCR; TCRdb's table is partial and in-frame only. The sample carries 50,000 to 70,000 clones, less than 85% recorded once. About this clone: The antigen is not known.

The sequence came from a man aged 25 to 40 in good health and CMV-seropositive. Sequenced sample: PBMCs. The rearrangement joins TRBV5-4 to TRBJ1-4; unclear D gene. CDR3 in amino acids: CASSLWPATNEKLFF. As DNA, the CDR3 is TGTGCCAGCAGCTTGTGGCCTGCAACTAATGAAAAACTGTTTTTT.